The clone carrying this T cell receptor beta chain was seen a handful of times. iRepertoire HTBI primers and Arm-PCR of CDR3 regions built TCR beta libraries. Methods used by the authors: Throughout the samples, researchers identified roughly 60 TRBV and some 13 TRBJ segments. One entry per CDR3 protein, called by TCRdb with MiXCR from the multiplex PCR reads. TCRdb, rather than the study authors, made the V and J calls. The sample yields around 480,000 distinct CDR3 sequences, around 16% seen once. The sample originates from a study of regulatory T cells in long-lasting Graves disease. V lost 4 bases, J lost 1 base, and 7 bases stayed unmatched. The CDR3 covers 16 residues. Germline CDR1 SGHRS, CDR2 YFSETQ. Time point of the sample: newly diagnosed GD, antithyroid drugs for less than 3 months. The TCR library was made from RNA extracted from PBMCs. This sample also appeared in a second study, on T cells in Graves' hyperthyroidism and ophthalmopathy. That study adds: The blood repertoire included most of the expanded thyroid clonotypes above 0.001.

The sequencing here drew on peripheral blood mononuclear cells (PBMCs), taken at new diagnosis, from a patient treated with antithyroid drugs. This rearrangement joins TRBV5-1 to TRBJ2-3; TRBD1 aligns across 9 bases. The sequence was obtained from a man between 35 and 55 years old with Graves disease. The CDR3 DNA sequence: TGCGCCAGCAGCGTACCGGGACAGGGCCGCACAGATACGCAGTATTTT. It translates to CASSVPGQGRTDTQYF.